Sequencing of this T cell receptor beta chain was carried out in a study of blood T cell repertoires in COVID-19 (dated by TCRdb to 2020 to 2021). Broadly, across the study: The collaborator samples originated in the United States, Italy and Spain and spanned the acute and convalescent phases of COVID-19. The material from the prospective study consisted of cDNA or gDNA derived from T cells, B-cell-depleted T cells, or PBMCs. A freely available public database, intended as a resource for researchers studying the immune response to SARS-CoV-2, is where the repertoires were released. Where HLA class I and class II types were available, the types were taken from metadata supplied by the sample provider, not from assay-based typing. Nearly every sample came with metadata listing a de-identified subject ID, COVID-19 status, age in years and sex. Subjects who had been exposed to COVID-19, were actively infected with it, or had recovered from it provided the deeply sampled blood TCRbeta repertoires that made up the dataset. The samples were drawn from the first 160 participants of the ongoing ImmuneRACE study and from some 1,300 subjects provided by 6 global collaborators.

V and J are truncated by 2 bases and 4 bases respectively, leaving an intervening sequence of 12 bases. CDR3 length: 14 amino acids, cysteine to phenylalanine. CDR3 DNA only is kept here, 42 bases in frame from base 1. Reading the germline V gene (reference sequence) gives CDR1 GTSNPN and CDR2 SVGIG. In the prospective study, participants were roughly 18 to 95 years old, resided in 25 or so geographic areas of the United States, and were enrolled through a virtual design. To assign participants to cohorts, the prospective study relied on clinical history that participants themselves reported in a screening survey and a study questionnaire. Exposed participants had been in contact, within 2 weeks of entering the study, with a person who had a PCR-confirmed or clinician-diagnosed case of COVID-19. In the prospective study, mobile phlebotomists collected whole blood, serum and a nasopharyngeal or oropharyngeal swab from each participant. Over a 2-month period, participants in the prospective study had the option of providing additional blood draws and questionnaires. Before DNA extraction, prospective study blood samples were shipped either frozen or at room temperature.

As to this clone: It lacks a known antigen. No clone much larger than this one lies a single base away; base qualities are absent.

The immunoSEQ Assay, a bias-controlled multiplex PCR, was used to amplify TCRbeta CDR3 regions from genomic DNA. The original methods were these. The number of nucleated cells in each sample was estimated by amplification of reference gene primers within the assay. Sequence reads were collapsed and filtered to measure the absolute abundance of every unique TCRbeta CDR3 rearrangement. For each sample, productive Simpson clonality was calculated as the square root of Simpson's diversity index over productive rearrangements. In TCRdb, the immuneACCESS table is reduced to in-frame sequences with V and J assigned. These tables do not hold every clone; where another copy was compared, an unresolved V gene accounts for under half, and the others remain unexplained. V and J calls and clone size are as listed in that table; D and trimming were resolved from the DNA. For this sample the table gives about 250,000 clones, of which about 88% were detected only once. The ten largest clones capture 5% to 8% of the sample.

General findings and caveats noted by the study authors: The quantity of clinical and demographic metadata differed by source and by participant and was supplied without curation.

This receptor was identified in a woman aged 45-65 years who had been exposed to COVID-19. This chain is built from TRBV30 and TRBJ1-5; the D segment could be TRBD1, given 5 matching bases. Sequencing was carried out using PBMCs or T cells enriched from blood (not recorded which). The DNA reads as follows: TGTGCCTGGAGTTTCCGGGACTATAATCAGCCCCAGCATTTT. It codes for CAWSFRDYNQPQHF.